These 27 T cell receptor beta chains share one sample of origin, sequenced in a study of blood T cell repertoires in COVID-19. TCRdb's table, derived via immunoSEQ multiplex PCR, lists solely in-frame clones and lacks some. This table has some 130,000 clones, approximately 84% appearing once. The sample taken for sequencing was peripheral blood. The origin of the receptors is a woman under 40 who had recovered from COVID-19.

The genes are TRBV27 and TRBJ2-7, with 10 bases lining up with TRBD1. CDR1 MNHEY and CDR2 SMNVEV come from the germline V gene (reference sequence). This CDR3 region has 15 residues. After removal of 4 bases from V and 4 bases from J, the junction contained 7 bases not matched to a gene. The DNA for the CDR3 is TGTGCCAGCAGTTATGGGACAGGGGAGGCTTACGAGCAGTACTTC. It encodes CASSYGTGEAYEQYF.

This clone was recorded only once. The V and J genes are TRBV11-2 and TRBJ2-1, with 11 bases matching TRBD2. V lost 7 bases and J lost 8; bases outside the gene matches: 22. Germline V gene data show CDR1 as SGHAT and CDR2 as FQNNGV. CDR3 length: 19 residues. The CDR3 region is CASIPRGTSGNLGAYEQFF. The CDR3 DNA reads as TGTGCCAGCATCCCTCGTGGGACTAGCGGAAACCTAGGTGCCTATGAGCAGTTCTTC.

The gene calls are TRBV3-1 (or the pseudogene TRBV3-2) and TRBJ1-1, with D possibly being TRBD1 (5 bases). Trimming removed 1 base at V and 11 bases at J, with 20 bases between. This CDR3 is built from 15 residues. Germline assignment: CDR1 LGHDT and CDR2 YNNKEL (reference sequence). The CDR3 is CASSQVPGGGEGAFF. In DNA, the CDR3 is TGTGCCAGCAGCCAAGTGCCCGGGGGTGGGGAGGGCGCTTTCTTT.

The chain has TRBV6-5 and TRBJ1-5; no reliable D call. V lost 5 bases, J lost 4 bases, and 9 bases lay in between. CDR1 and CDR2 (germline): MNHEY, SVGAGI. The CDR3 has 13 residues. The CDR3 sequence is CASSPTNNQPQHF. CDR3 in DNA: TGTGCCAGCAGTCCGACAAATAATCAGCCCCAGCATTTT.

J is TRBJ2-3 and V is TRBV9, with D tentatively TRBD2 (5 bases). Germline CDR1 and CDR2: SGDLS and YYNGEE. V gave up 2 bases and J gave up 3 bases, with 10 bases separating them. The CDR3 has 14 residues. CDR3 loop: CASSVGESTDTQYF. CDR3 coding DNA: TGTGCCAGCAGCGTCGGGGAGTCGACAGATACGCAGTATTTT.

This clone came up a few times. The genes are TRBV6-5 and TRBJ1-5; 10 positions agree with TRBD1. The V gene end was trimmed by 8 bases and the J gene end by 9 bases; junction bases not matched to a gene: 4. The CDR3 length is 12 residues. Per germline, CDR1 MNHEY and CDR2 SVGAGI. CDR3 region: CASGDRGRPQHF. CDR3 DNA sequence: TGTGCCAGCGGGGACAGGGGCCGGCCCCAGCATTTT.

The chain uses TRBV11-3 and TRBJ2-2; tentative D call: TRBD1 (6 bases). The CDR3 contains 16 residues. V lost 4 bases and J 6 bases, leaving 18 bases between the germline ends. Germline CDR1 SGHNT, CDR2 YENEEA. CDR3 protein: CASSSGAGRHAGELFF. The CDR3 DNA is TGTGCCAGCAGCTCAGGGGCGGGTCGACACGCCGGGGAGCTGTTTTTT.

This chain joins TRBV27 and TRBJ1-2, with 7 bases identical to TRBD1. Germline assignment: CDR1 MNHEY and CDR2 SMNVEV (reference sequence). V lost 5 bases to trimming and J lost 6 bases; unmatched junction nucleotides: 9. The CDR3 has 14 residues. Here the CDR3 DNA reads TGTGCCAGCAGTATGTTAGGGGACAGTCATGGCTACACCTTC. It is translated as CASSMLGDSHGYTF.

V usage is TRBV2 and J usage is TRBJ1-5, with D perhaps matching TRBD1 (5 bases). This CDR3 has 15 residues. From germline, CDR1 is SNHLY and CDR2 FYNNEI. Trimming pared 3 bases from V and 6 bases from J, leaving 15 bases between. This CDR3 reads CASSDRTREGQPQHF. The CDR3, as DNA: TGTGCCAGCAGTGACAGGACCAGGGAGGGTCAGCCCCAGCATTTT.

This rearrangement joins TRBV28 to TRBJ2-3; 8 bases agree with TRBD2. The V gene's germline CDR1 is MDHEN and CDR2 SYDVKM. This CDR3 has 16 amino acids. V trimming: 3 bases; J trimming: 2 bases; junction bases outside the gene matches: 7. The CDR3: CASSLGRRGVTDTQYF. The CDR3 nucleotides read TGTGCCAGCAGTTTGGGTAGGCGGGGGGTCACAGATACGCAGTATTTT.

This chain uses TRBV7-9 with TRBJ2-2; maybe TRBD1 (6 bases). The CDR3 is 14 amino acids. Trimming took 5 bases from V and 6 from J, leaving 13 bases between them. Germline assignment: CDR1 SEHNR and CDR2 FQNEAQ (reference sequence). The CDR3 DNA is TGTGCCAGCAGCCGCCAGGGGCGAGCCGGGGAGCTGTTTTTT. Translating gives CASSRQGRAGELFF.

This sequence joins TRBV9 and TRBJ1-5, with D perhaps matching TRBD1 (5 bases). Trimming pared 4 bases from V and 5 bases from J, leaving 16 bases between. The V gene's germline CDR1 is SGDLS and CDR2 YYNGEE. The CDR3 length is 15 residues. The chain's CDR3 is CASSPRGGVDQPQHF. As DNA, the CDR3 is TGTGCCAGCAGCCCCCGAGGAGGGGTTGATCAGCCCCAGCATTTT.

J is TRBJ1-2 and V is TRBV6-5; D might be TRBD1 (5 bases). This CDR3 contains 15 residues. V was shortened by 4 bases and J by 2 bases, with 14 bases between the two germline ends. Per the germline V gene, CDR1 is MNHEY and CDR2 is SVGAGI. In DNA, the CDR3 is TGTGCCAGCAGTTCCAGAGGCGGGGGAAACTATGGCTACACCTTC. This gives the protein CASSSRGGGNYGYTF.

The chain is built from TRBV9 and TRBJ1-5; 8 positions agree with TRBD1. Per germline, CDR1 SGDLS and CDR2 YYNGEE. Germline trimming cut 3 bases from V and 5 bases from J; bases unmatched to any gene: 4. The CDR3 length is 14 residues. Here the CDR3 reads CASSADRVDQPQHF. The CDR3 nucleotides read TGTGCCAGCAGCGCGGACAGGGTCGATCAGCCCCAGCATTTT.

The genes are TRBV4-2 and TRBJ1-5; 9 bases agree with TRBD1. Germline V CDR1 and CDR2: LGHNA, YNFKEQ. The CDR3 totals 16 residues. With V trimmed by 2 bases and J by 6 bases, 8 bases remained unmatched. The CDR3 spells CASSQLQGAQGQPQHF. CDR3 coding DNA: TGTGCCAGCAGCCAATTACAGGGGGCGCAGGGTCAGCCCCAGCATTTT.

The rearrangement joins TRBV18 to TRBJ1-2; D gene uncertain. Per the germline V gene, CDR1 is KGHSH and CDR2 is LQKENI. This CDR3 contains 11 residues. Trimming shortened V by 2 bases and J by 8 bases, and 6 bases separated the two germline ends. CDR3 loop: CASSPGEGYTF. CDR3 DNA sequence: TGTGCCAGCTCACCAGGGGAGGGCTACACCTTC.

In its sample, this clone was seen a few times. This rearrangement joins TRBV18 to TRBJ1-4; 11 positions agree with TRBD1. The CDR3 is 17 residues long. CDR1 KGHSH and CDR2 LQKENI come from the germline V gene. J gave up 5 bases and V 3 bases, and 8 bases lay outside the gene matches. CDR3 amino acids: CASSPRTGGAGNEKLFF. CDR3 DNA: TGTGCCAGCTCACCGCGGACAGGGGGCGCCGGGAATGAAAAACTGTTTTTT.

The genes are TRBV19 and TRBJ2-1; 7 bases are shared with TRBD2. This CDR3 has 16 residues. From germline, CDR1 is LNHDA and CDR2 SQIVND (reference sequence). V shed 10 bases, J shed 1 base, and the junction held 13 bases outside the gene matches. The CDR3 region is CATLNAGEGSYNEQFF. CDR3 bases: TGTGCCACCCTTAACGCGGGGGAAGGGTCCTACAATGAGCAGTTCTTC.

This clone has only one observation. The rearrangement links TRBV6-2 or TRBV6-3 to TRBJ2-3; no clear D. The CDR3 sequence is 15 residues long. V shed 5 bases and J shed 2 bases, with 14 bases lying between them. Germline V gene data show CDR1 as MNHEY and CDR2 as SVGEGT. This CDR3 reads CASSHRGAYTDTQYF. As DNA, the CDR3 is TGTGCCAGCAGTCACCGTGGAGCCTACACAGATACGCAGTATTTT.

The chain's CDR3 is CASSVDFTGNTEAFF. The DNA for the CDR3 is TGTGCCAGCAGCGTAGACTTTACAGGGAACACTGAAGCTTTCTTT. The chain carries TRBV9 and TRBJ1-1, with a possible D match to TRBD1 (5 bases). CDR1 is SGDLS, CDR2 YYNGEE, per germline. Deletions cut 0 bases from V and 1 base from J, with 10 bases between. The CDR3 is 15 residues long.

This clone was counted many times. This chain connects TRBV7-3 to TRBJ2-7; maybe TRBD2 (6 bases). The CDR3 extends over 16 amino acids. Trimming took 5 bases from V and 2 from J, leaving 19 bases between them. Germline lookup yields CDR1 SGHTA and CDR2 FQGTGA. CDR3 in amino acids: CASSPKGSGATYEQYF. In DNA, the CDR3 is TGTGCCAGCAGCCCTAAGGGTAGCGGTGCAACCTACGAGCAGTACTTC.

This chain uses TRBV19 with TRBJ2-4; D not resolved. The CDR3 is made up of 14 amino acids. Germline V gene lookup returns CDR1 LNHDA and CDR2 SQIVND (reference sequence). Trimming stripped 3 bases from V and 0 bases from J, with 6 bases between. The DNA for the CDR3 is TGTGCCAGTAGTATTAGCCTAGCCAAAAACATTCAGTACTTC. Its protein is CASSISLAKNIQYF.

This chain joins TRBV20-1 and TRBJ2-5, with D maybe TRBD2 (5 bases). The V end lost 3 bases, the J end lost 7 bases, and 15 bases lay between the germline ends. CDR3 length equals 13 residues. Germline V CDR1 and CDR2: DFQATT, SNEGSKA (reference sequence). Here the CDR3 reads CSASEGKSGTQYF. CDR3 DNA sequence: TGCAGTGCTAGTGAAGGGAAGAGCGGGACCCAGTACTTC.

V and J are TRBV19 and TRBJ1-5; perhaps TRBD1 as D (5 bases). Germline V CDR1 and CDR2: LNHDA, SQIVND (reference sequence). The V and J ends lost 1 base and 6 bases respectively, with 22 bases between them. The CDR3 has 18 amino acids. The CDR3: CASSIVLLAGYESQPQHF. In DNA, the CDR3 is TGTGCCAGTAGTATAGTTTTGCTGGCAGGGTATGAATCTCAGCCCCAGCATTTT.

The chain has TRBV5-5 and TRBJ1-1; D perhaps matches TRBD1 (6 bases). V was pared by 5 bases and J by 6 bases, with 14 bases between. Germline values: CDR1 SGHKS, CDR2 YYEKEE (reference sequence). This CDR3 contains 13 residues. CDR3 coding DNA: TGTGCCAGCAGACATCAACAGGGCCCTGAAGCTTTCTTT. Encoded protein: CASRHQQGPEAFF.

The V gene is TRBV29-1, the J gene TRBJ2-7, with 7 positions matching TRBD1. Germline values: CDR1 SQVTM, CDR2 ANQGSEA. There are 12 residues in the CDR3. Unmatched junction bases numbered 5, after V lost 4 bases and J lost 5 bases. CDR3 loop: CSVGQGFHEQYF. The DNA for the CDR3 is TGCAGCGTTGGACAGGGTTTTCACGAGCAGTACTTC.

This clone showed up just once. CDR3 in DNA: TGCGCCAGCAGCTTGGACCGGGACAGGGCTACAGATACGCAGTATTTT. It is translated as CASSLDRDRATDTQYF. This chain links TRBV5-1 with TRBJ2-3, with 9 bases lining up with TRBD1. CDR1 and CDR2 (germline): SGHRS, YFSETQ. This CDR3 has 16 amino acids. The ends lost 0 bases at V and 3 bases at J; junction bases unmatched: 5.